The rows below give T cell receptor beta chains drawn from one sample of a study of early T cells in non-severe SARS-CoV-2 infection. TCRdb reprocessed the 5' RACE reads via MiXCR and lists one record per CDR3 protein. The table has 75,000 to 100,000 distinct CDR3 sequences, 14% seen once. Sequenced: whole blood. These receptor sequences come from an adult who was a healthcare worker with PCR-confirmed SARS-CoV-2 infection or an uninfected control (not recorded which). Both conserved end residues are part of each CDR3. A D gene is named only where the DNA matches it firmly. Clone size is not always given. Where it is, it says once, few, many or a class for expanded clones.

abundance | d_gene | j_gene | v_gene | CDR3aa | CDR3nt
few | . | TRBJ2-1 | TRBV11-1 | CASSVPGRRSYNEQFF | TGTGCCAGCAGCGTACCGGGACGCCGCTCCTACAATGAGCAGTTCTTC
. | . | TRBJ1-1 | TRBV28 | CASSPPGGSTEAFF | TGTGCCAGCAGTCCCCCCGGAGGGAGCACTGAAGCTTTCTTT
few | . | TRBJ2-3 | TRBV10-3 | CAIGASTDTQYF | TGTGCCATCGGGGCTAGCACAGATACGCAGTATTTT
. | . | TRBJ2-3 | TRBV10-2 | CASSIRGPTDTQYF | TGCGCCAGCAGTATTAGGGGACCCACAGATACGCAGTATTTT
. | TRBD1 | TRBJ1-2 | TRBV11-2 | CASSPGQLYGYTF | TGTGCCAGCAGCCCGGGACAGCTCTATGGCTACACCTTC
few | . | TRBJ1-3 | TRBV7-2 | CASSPGGTGNTIYF | TGTGCCAGCAGCCCGGGGGGGACTGGAAACACCATATATTTT
. | . | TRBJ1-5 | TRBV12-5 | CASALTGFRNQPQHF | TGTGCTAGTGCCTTGACAGGATTTCGCAATCAGCCCCAGCATTTT
. | TRBD1 | TRBJ2-2 | TRBV6-5 | CASSKPRDRVVTGELFF | TGTGCCAGCAGTAAACCCCGGGACAGGGTGGTGACCGGGGAGCTGTTTTTT
. | . | TRBJ1-5 | TRBV19 | CASASPQGSSQPQHF | TGTGCCAGCGCTTCACCACAGGGAAGCAGTCAGCCCCAGCATTTT
few | TRBD1 | TRBJ2-5 | TRBV5-4 | CASSLAWTGGLQTQYF | TGTGCCAGCAGCTTGGCGTGGACAGGGGGCTTACAGACCCAGTACTTC
. | . | TRBJ1-4 | TRBV12-3/TRBV12-4 | CASSFRAFNEKLFF | TGTGCCAGCAGTTTCAGGGCGTTTAATGAAAAACTGTTTTTT
. | . | TRBJ2-2 | TRBV6-5 | CASTRGTGELFF | TGTGCCAGCACTCGCGGGACCGGGGAGCTGTTTTTT
. | . | TRBJ1-4 | TRBV28 | CASERAGEKLFF | TGTGCCAGCGAGCGGGCAGGTGAAAAACTGTTTTTT
few | TRBD1 | TRBJ2-7 | TRBV20-1 | CSVLITGGSYEQYF | TGCAGTGTTCTAATTACAGGGGGATCCTACGAGCAGTACTTC
many | TRBD2 | TRBJ2-2 | TRBV9 | CASSVSGVRTGELFF | TGTGCCAGCAGCGTGAGCGGGGTCCGGACCGGGGAGCTGTTTTTT
. | TRBD1 | TRBJ1-6 | TRBV6-1 | CASRGQLSNSPLHF | TGTGCCAGCAGGGGACAGCTTTCCAATTCACCCCTCCACTTT
few | TRBD1 | TRBJ1-6 | TRBV30 | CAWIRQGRNSPLHF | TGTGCCTGGATCAGACAGGGTCGTAATTCACCCCTCCACTTT
. | TRBD1 | TRBJ1-5 | TRBV7-8 | CASSSSRDRGGQPQHF | TGTGCCAGCAGCTCCTCCCGGGACAGGGGCGGTCAGCCCCAGCATTTT
. | . | TRBJ1-1 | TRBV6-1 | CASESRTEAFF | TGTGCCAGCGAATCCAGAACTGAAGCTTTCTTT
few | . | TRBJ1-5 | TRBV12-3/TRBV12-4 | CASSSKVSRWSNQPQHF | TGTGCCAGCAGTTCGAAGGTCAGCCGATGGAGCAATCAGCCCCAGCATTTT
. | . | TRBJ2-3 | TRBV11-2 | CASSSRDLPTQYF | TGTGCCAGCAGCAGCCGGGACCTACCAACGCAGTATTTT
few | . | TRBJ2-1 | TRBV28 | CASSDNEQFF | TGTGCCAGCAGTGACAATGAGCAGTTCTTC
few | TRBD1 | TRBJ1-5 | TRBV11-2 | CASSGTGGRQPQHF | TGTGCCAGCAGCGGGACAGGGGGCAGGCAGCCCCAGCATTTT
few | TRBD2 | TRBJ2-4 | TRBV7-2 | CASSLGPGTSTYF | TGTGCCAGCAGCTTAGGCCCCGGGACTAGCACGTACTTC
. | . | TRBJ2-2 | TRBV11-2 | CASSPQGLNTGELFF | TGTGCCAGCAGCCCCCAGGGACTCAACACCGGGGAGCTGTTTTTT
. | . | TRBJ1-1 | TRBV12-3/TRBV12-4 | CASSLWGLGTEAFF | TGTGCCAGCAGTTTATGGGGGCTTGGCACTGAAGCTTTCTTT
. | . | TRBJ2-1 | TRBV6-1 | CASSERWNDQFF | TGTGCCAGCAGTGAAAGGTGGAATGACCAGTTCTTC
. | . | TRBJ2-7 | TRBV4-1 | CASSQDLSAGNSYEQYF | TGCGCCAGCAGCCAAGATCTGTCGGCAGGTAATTCCTACGAGCAGTACTTC
. | . | TRBJ1-2 | TRBV29-1 | CSVDLRDSRGYTF | TGCAGCGTTGATTTACGGGATAGTAGAGGCTACACCTTC
many | . | TRBJ2-5 | TRBV11-2 | CASSLAGLQETQYF | TGTGCCAGCAGCTTAGCGGGGCTTCAAGAGACCCAGTACTTC
. | . | TRBJ2-1 | TRBV30 | CAWLSDSYNEQFF | TGTGCCTGGTTGAGTGACTCCTACAATGAGCAGTTCTTC
. | . | TRBJ2-7 | TRBV9 | CASSVAYIGQQYF | TGTGCCAGCAGCGTAGCATACATCGGCCAGCAGTACTTC
many | TRBD1 | TRBJ1-1 | TRBV29-1 | CSVEYWGSGTGVTEAFF | TGCAGCGTTGAATATTGGGGGTCCGGGACAGGGGTCACTGAAGCTTTCTTT
. | . | TRBJ1-1 | TRBV14 | CASSQVRGSSEAFF | TGTGCCAGCAGCCAAGTGCGGGGGAGCTCTGAAGCTTTCTTT
few | TRBD1 | TRBJ1-5 | TRBV7-8 | CASSPRDRGNQPQHF | TGTGCCAGCAGCCCGAGGGACAGGGGGAATCAGCCCCAGCATTTT
many | . | TRBJ2-2 | TRBV6-2/TRBV6-3 | CASKGGQGPTGELFF | TGTGCCAGCAAGGGCGGGCAGGGGCCGACCGGGGAGCTGTTTTTT
few | . | TRBJ2-7 | TRBV29-1 | CSVKGVREQYF | TGCAGCGTTAAAGGGGTGAGGGAGCAGTACTTC
few | TRBD2 | TRBJ2-3 | TRBV7-6 | CASSSKLSGVGTQYF | TGTGCCAGCAGCTCCAAGCTTAGCGGGGTGGGTACGCAGTATTTT
. | TRBD1 | TRBJ1-2 | TRBV3-1 | CASSQGMDRAQGYTF | TGTGCCAGCAGCCAAGGGATGGACAGGGCCCAGGGCTACACCTTC
. | . | TRBJ1-4 | TRBV12-3/TRBV12-4 | CASSPGGGRLFF | TGTGCCAGCAGTCCTGGGGGGGGGCGACTGTTTTTT
few | TRBD1 | TRBJ2-7 | TRBV11-1 | CASSPSKGASYEQYF | TGTGCCAGCAGCCCCTCTAAGGGGGCATCCTACGAGCAGTACTTC
. | TRBD1 | TRBJ1-1 | TRBV29-1 | CSVEGQGEIAFF | TGCAGCGTTGAGGGACAGGGGGAGATTGCTTTCTTT
. | . | TRBJ2-5 | TRBV28 | CASSPRGGGTQETQYF | TGTGCCAGCAGCCCAAGGGGCGGGGGCACCCAAGAGACCCAGTACTTC
. | . | TRBJ2-1 | TRBV7-9 | CASSLAPADEQFF | TGTGCCAGCAGCTTAGCGCCGGCGGATGAGCAGTTCTTC
many | . | TRBJ1-2 | TRBV12-3/TRBV12-4 | CASSRGQNYGYTF | TGTGCCAGCAGTCGGGGACAAAACTATGGCTACACCTTC
. | . | TRBJ2-7 | TRBV6-4 | CASSYYEQYF | TGTGCCAGCAGCTACTACGAGCAGTACTTC
. | TRBD1 | TRBJ1-2 | TRBV6-1 | CAGGTGAIYGYTF | TGTGCCGGGGGGACAGGGGCTATCTATGGCTACACCTTC
few | . | TRBJ1-4 | TRBV7-9 | CASRLTGGEKLFF | TGTGCCAGCCGCCTTACGGGTGGCGAAAAACTGTTTTTT
many | TRBD1 | TRBJ2-1 | TRBV2 | CASTDRVHEQFF | TGTGCCAGCACAGACAGGGTCCATGAGCAGTTCTTC
few | TRBD2 | TRBJ2-4 | TRBV7-8 | CASSLRTAGGPMTIQYF | TGTGCCAGCAGCTTACGGACGGCGGGGGGGCCGATGACCATTCAGTACTTC
few | . | TRBJ1-5 | TRBV12-3/TRBV12-4 | CASRLSRSNQPQHF | TGTGCCAGCAGACTCTCAAGGAGCAATCAGCCCCAGCATTTT
many | . | TRBJ2-7 | TRBV10-3 | CAISVSTYSYEQYF | TGTGCCATCAGTGTTTCTACCTACTCCTACGAGCAGTACTTC
few | TRBD1 | TRBJ1-2 | TRBV30 | CAGAGQGASGYTF | TGTGCCGGAGCGGGACAGGGGGCGTCCGGCTACACCTTC
few | . | TRBJ1-1 | TRBV20-1 | CSAPREGNTEAFF | TGCAGTGCCCCTAGGGAGGGGAACACTGAAGCTTTCTTT
many | . | TRBJ1-1 | TRBV29-1 | CSVVSPPAFF | TGCAGCGTTGTGAGTCCCCCAGCTTTCTTT
. | TRBD1 | TRBJ2-3 | TRBV4-2 | CASSQEQGTTDTQYF | TGTGCCAGCAGCCAAGAACAGGGGACCACAGATACGCAGTATTTT
few | TRBD1 | TRBJ2-6 | TRBV11-2 | CASSLWSTGDSSGANVLTF | TGTGCCAGCAGCTTATGGTCGACAGGGGACAGCTCTGGGGCCAACGTCCTGACTTTC
few | TRBD2 | TRBJ2-3 | TRBV13 | CASSPRLAATDTQYF | TGTGCCAGCAGCCCCAGACTAGCGGCCACAGATACGCAGTATTTT
few | . | TRBJ2-5 | TRBV29-1 | CSVSAEGETQYF | TGCAGCGTTTCGGCGGAGGGGGAGACCCAGTACTTC